Detailed here is one TCR beta chain. The antigen is unknown. Libraries were prepared by immunoSEQ multiplex PCR; TCRdb keeps only in-frame clonotypes and omits some of them. The sample consists of 90,000 to 120,000 clones, approximately 90% of them appearing once. Germline CDR1 SGHRS, CDR2 YFSETQ. The CDR3 has 13 residues. The V end lost 10 bases, the J end lost 2 bases, and 15 bases lay between the germline ends. The sample originates from a study of graft-versus-host responses after intestinal transplantation. V gene TRBV5-1 combines with J gene TRBJ1-2, with D possibly being TRBD1 (6 bases). Sample: unstimulated CD4+ T cells sorted from spleen or lymph node cells, taken before transplant. The TCR originated in a human donor who was the organ donor for an intestinal transplant. CDR3 sequence: CASQVDRNYGYTF. The CDR3 region has the DNA TGCGCCTCGCAGGTGGACAGAAACTATGGCTACACCTTC.